The 11 T cell receptor beta chains given below trace back to one sample, sequenced in a study of shared clonotypes between healthy human individuals. TCRdb's copy holds only in-frame clones and misses some; the assay was immunoSEQ multiplex PCR. Here the sample spans 2 million to 2.5 million clones, more than 85% being singletons. It was CD45RO-negative cells, positively selected for CCR7, that made up naive CD8 cells, with terminally differentiated effector memory CD45RA+ cells excluded. Sample: naive CD8+ T cells from PBMCs. The origin of the receptors is a man aged 18 to 35 in good health. Some clones in this sample may be carry-over from other donors' samples.

The chain joins TRBV27 to TRBJ2-1; possibly TRBD2 for D (6 bases). Deletions cut 5 bases from V and 0 bases from J, with 23 bases between. The CDR3 has 19 amino acids. Looked up from germline, CDR1 is MNHEY and CDR2 is SMNVEV (reference sequence). CDR3 coding DNA: TGTGCCAGCAGTCCGACTTGGGGGGTGTGGCGGGGCTCCTACAATGAGCAGTTCTTC. Its protein is CASSPTWGVWRGSYNEQFF.

The J gene is TRBJ2-7, the V gene TRBV10-2; a possible D gene is TRBD2 (6 bases). CDR1 WSHSY and CDR2 SAAADI come from the germline V gene. The V and J ends lost 2 bases and 2 bases respectively, with 7 bases between them. The CDR3 is 13 amino acids. This chain's CDR3 is CASSERLAYEQYF. Written as DNA, the CDR3 is TGCGCCAGCAGTGAGCGACTAGCCTACGAGCAGTACTTC.

This chain links TRBV10-1 with TRBJ2-1; D ambiguous. V was pared by 4 bases and J by 4 bases, with 14 bases between. The CDR3 contains 15 residues. CDR1 and CDR2 from the germline V gene are WNHNN and SYGVQD (reference sequence). CDR3 sequence: CASSVGRNSYNEQFF. CDR3 coding DNA: TGCGCCAGCAGTGTAGGACGGAATTCATACAATGAGCAGTTCTTC.

The chain carries TRBV5-1 and TRBJ1-2; D gene unclear. Germline CDR1 and CDR2: SGHRS and YFSETQ. The CDR3 sequence is 15 residues long. V was pared by 0 bases and J by 1 base, with 10 bases between. The CDR3 reads CASSLDKDGNYGYTF. The CDR3 DNA reads TGCGCCAGCAGCTTGGACAAGGACGGTAACTATGGCTACACCTTC. The variable domain in full, with the rest retrieved from reference TRBV5-1 and TRBJ1-2, is KAGVTQTPRYLIKTRGQQVTLSCSPISGHRSVSWYQQTPGQGLQFLFEYFSETQRNKGNFPGRFSGRQFSNSRSEMNVSTLELGDSALYLCASSLDKDGNYGYTFGSGTRLTVV.

In its sample, this clone was seen a few times. The V gene is TRBV29-1, the J gene TRBJ2-7, with TRBD1 as a possible D gene (5 bases). Trimming pared 7 bases from V and 1 base from J, leaving 11 bases between. Germline V gives CDR1 SQVTM, CDR2 ANQGSEA. This CDR3 is built from 12 residues. The CDR3 spells CSARDRSYEQYF. The DNA of the CDR3 is TGCAGCGCCAGAGACAGATCCTACGAGCAGTACTTC.

This CDR3 reads CASSLSTLAGGPGELFF. The CDR3 DNA reads as TGTGCCAGCAGTTTATCGACCCTAGCGGGAGGACCCGGGGAGCTGTTTTTT. The chain employs TRBV27 and TRBJ2-2, with 11 positions matching TRBD2. V dropped 0 bases and J dropped 6; count of bases not matched to a gene: 6. CDR1 is MNHEY and CDR2 is SMNVEV in the germline V gene (reference sequence). The CDR3 is 17 residues long.

The chain has TRBV7-9 and TRBJ2-7; D may be TRBD1 or TRBD2 (7 bases each). Germline CDR1 reads SEHNR; CDR2 reads FQNEAQ (reference sequence). Trimming removed 0 bases from V and 4 bases from J, with 16 bases in between. This CDR3 comprises 16 residues. This chain's CDR3 is CASSLAQGGRFYEQYF. The CDR3 DNA is TGTGCCAGCAGCTTAGCGCAGGGGGGGCGCTTTTACGAGCAGTACTTC.

The chain is built from TRBV30 and TRBJ1-1; possible D gene TRBD1, 5 bases. Per the germline V gene, CDR1 is GTSNPN and CDR2 is SVGIG (reference sequence). This CDR3 region has 15 residues. Trimming shortened V by 4 bases and J by 4 bases, and 19 bases separated the two germline ends. The CDR3 bases are TGTGCCTGGATCAATAGGGGCAGGCGCGGCACTGAAGCTTTCTTT. Translating it yields CAWINRGRRGTEAFF.

The V gene is TRBV13, the J gene TRBJ2-7, with D tentatively TRBD1 (6 bases). The CDR3 contains 17 residues. Germline V gene lookup returns CDR1 PRHDT and CDR2 FYEKMQ (reference sequence). Trimming took 2 bases from V and 6 from J, leaving 23 bases between them. The CDR3 sequence: CASSLSGQPRLLGEQYF. CDR3 nucleotides: TGTGCCAGCAGCTTATCCGGACAGCCGAGACTGTTAGGCGAGCAGTACTTC.

This chain joins TRBV18 and TRBJ1-2; TRBD1 is a possible D gene (5 bases). This CDR3 region has 15 residues. CDR1 and CDR2 from the germline V gene are KGHSH and LQKENI. V was shortened by 5 bases and J by 3 bases, with 16 bases between the two germline ends. CDR3 nucleotide sequence: TGTGCCAGCTCAAACGGAAGGGGCTTCGACTATGGCTACACCTTC. It translates to CASSNGRGFDYGYTF. Full variable domain (missing parts from reference TRBV18 and TRBJ1-2): NAGVMQNPRHLVRRRGQEARLRCSPMKGHSHVYWYRQLPEEGLKFMVYLQKENIIDESGMPKERFSAEFPKEGPSILRIQQVVRGDSAAYFCASSNGRGFDYGYTFGSGTRLTVV.

The V call is TRBV28, the J call TRBJ1-1; TRBD1 is a possible D gene (6 bases). Germline V gene data show CDR1 as MDHEN and CDR2 as SYDVKM. V gave up 4 bases and J gave up 4 bases, with 22 bases separating them. The CDR3 loop spans 17 amino acids. The CDR3 DNA sequence: TGTGCCAGCAGTTCATTCGACAGGTGGCCAGGGAGCACTGAAGCTTTCTTT. Amino acid sequence: CASSSFDRWPGSTEAFF.